This TCR beta chain is from a study of beta chain features in type 1 diabetes. Every isolated RNA sample was fully reverse transcribed, so sequencing captured expressed TCRB transcripts. Sequenced by immunoSEQ multiplex PCR; TCRdb stores in-frame clones only, minus some. Of 15,000 to 20,000 clones in the sample, approximately 50% were seen once. V lost 6 bases and J lost 4, with 13 bases in between. The CDR3 runs 13 residues. Germline V CDR1 and CDR2: MNHEY, SMNVEV (reference sequence). This sequence originates from a man younger than 30 in good health. This rearrangement joins TRBV27 to TRBJ2-7; no reliable D call. The sample comprised stem cell memory CD4+ T cells from blood. The CDR3 nucleotides read TGTGCCAGCAGCCCCCACTTCCGTTACGAGCAGTACTTC. This gives the protein CASSPHFRYEQYF.